The T cell receptor (beta chain) under discussion was sequenced for a study of early T cells in non-severe SARS-CoV-2 infection. This clonotype has a handful of counts. V shed 5 bases, J shed 6 bases, and the junction held 19 bases outside the gene matches. Germline V gene lookup returns CDR1 SGHRS and CDR2 YFSETQ. This CDR3 region has 17 residues. Researchers attached unique molecular identifiers to individual cDNA molecules. Each CDR3 protein is one row after TCRdb ran MiXCR on the 5' RACE reads. The sample contains tens of thousands of distinct CDR3 sequences, approximately 15% of which appear only once.

The source is an adult who was a healthcare worker with PCR-confirmed SARS-CoV-2 infection or an uninfected control (not recorded which). The sample comprised whole blood. This chain links TRBV5-1 with TRBJ1-1; 7 positions match TRBD1. The CDR3 DNA sequence: TGCGCCAGCAGAGATCCAGGACAGGAAGGCGGGGGCTCTGAAGCTTTCTTT. Protein: CASRDPGQEGGGSEAFF.